A few counts support the clone carrying this TCR beta chain. The antigen remains unidentified. This record comes from a study of post-analysis software for immune sequencing data. Study-level results: When patients were compared with controls, 5 or 6 TRBV segments were more frequent, TRBV5-6, TRBV5-1 and TRBV20-1 among them.

The CDR3 has 15 residues. The V and J ends lost 3 bases and 5 bases respectively, with 16 bases between them. Germline CDR1 reads MNHNY; CDR2 reads SVGAGI (reference sequence). Unique molecular identifiers had been added to the TCR beta cDNA libraries. TCRdb independently ran MiXCR on the PCR reads; one entry per CDR3 protein. The sample includes hundreds of thousands of distinct CDR3 sequences, just under 30% of them seen just once. The chain combines TRBV6-6 with TRBJ1-1; D is perhaps TRBD1 (5 bases). This TCR was recovered from a girl between 10 and 17 years old with multiple sclerosis. Sequencing input: blood. CDR3 loop: CASSYGTGRGTEAFF. The CDR3 DNA reads as TGTGCCAGCAGTTATGGTACAGGCCGTGGGACTGAAGCTTTCTTT.